The clone carrying this T cell receptor beta chain was recorded a few times. The data stem from a study of T-cell reconstitution after alpha-beta-depleted transplantation in children. CDR3 length: 14 amino acids. CDR1 and CDR2 (germline): DFQATT, SNEGSKA (reference sequence). V lost 4 bases to trimming and J lost 7 bases, with 19 bases between them. Unique molecular identifiers featured in how the TCRbeta library was prepared. Using its own MiXCR run on the PCR reads, TCRdb lists one record per CDR3 protein. The sample has roughly 340,000 distinct CDR3 sequences; 16% are singletons. The chain uses TRBV20-1 and TRBJ2-5; maybe TRBD2 (5 bases). The material was PBMCs, mostly from graft donor cells, obtained 360 days after TCRalphabeta/CD19-depleted stem cell transplant. The TCR comes from a male patient between 2 and 10 years old who had a stem cell transplant for acute lymphoblastic leukemia, so the T cells may come from the graft donor. The CDR3 sequence: CSAMTQDYRGTQYF. The CDR3 region has the DNA TGCAGTGCTATGACGCAAGACTATCGTGGGACCCAGTACTTC.